This is a list of T cell receptor beta chains from one sample in a study of OX40 agonist ivuxolimab in advanced cancers. TCRdb keeps only in-frame clones here, not all; method: immunoSEQ multiplex PCR. The sample lists about 31,000 clones; about 81% were seen once. The sample here was CD4+ or CD8+ T cells sorted from blood, taken in a trial of the OX40 agonist ivuxolimab. The receptor source for this set is an adult with an advanced solid tumor such as melanoma, head and neck, liver or kidney cancer. Both conserved end residues are part of each CDR3. The D gene is left open where the match is weak. Clone size appears in some rows only: once, few, many, or a class for an expanded clone.

v_call	j_call	clone_size	d_call	cdr3_aa	cdr3_nt
TRBV11-2	TRBJ2-4	.	TRBD2	CASRLAGRALAKNIQYF	TGTGCCAGCAGATTAGCGGGCAGGGCTTTAGCCAAAAACATTCAGTACTTC
TRBV30	TRBJ1-3	.	.	CAWSSMGGTGNTIYF	TGTGCCTGGAGCTCAATGGGGGGGACAGGAAACACCATATATTTT
TRBV2	TRBJ1-1	once	TRBD1	CASGQGAYTEAFF	TGTGCCAGCGGACAGGGGGCATATACTGAAGCTTTCTTT
TRBV7-2	TRBJ2-1	.	TRBD2	CASSYLGAGAIYNEQFF	TGTGCCAGCAGCTACTTAGGAGCGGGAGCGATCTACAATGAGCAGTTCTTC
TRBV7-6	TRBJ1-1	.	TRBD1	CASSPGGYTEAFF	TGTGCCAGCAGCCCAGGGGGGTACACTGAAGCTTTCTTT
TRBV30	TRBJ1-6	.	.	CAWSEGSSSYNSPLHF	TGTGCCTGGAGCGAGGGCTCTAGCTCCTATAATTCACCCCTCCACTTT
TRBV7-2	TRBJ2-2	.	.	CASSLSRNTGELFF	TGTGCCAGCAGCTTATCGAGAAACACCGGGGAGCTGTTTTTT
TRBV5-1	TRBJ2-7	.	.	CASRPDSYEQYF	TGCGCCAGCAGACCAGACAGTTACGAGCAGTACTTC
TRBV11-2	TRBJ2-1	.	TRBD2	CASSPRLAGAHNEQFF	TGTGCCAGCAGCCCCCGACTAGCGGGAGCCCACAATGAGCAGTTCTTC
TRBV11-2	TRBJ2-7	.	.	CASSLGGGGSKYEQYF	TGTGCCAGCAGCTTAGGTGGAGGGGGCAGTAAGTACGAGCAGTACTTC
TRBV9	TRBJ2-1	.	TRBD2	CASSTPIGHGLAGATYNEQFF	TGTGCCAGCAGCACCCCCATCGGTCATGGACTAGCGGGGGCCACCTACAATGAGCAGTTCTTC
TRBV6-5	TRBJ2-5	.	.	CASRTTGISGETQYF	TGTGCCAGCAGGACCACAGGGATCTCGGGGGAGACCCAGTACTTC
TRBV18	TRBJ1-1	.	.	CASSQELNTEAFF	TGTGCCAGCTCACAAGAGCTGAACACTGAAGCTTTCTTT
TRBV28	TRBJ1-2	once	TRBD1	CASSYRGRGGYTF	TGTGCCAGCAGTTACAGGGGGAGGGGCGGCTACACCTTC
TRBV10-3	TRBJ1-2	.	TRBD1	CAISESRDRFDYGYTF	TGTGCCATCAGTGAGTCGAGGGACAGGTTTGACTATGGCTACACCTTC
TRBV4-1	TRBJ1-6	.	.	CASSHQLGRDNSPLHF	TGCGCCAGCAGCCACCAACTCGGACGGGATAATTCACCCCTCCACTTT
TRBV28	TRBJ2-3	.	TRBD1	CASSSNRGPSTDTQYF	TGTGCCAGCAGTTCGAACAGGGGGCCTAGCACAGATACGCAGTATTTT
TRBV30	TRBJ1-1	once	.	CAWSEGGPGTEAFF	TGTGCCTGGAGTGAGGGGGGTCCTGGGACTGAAGCTTTCTTT
TRBV18	TRBJ2-2	.	.	CASSPRPGSDGELFF	TGTGCCAGCTCACCTCGACCCGGGTCCGACGGGGAGCTGTTTTTT
TRBV5-1	TRBJ1-6	.	TRBD1	CASSQQQGNSPLHF	TGCGCCAGCAGCCAACAACAGGGGAATTCACCCCTCCACTTT
TRBV11-2	TRBJ1-3	.	.	CASSPAPGNTIYF	TGTGCCAGCAGCCCCGCCCCGGGAAACACCATATATTTT
TRBV5-8	TRBJ2-1	once	TRBD1	CASSARGRGEQFF	TGTGCCAGCAGCGCCAGGGGGCGGGGTGAGCAGTTCTTC
TRBV6-4	TRBJ2-7	.	.	CASSDDVHPFSYSYEQYF	TGTGCCAGCAGTGACGACGTCCACCCCTTTTCCTACTCCTACGAGCAGTACTTC
TRBV2	TRBJ2-7	few	.	CASSNSLTYEQYF	TGTGCCAGCAGTAATTCCTTGACCTACGAGCAGTACTTC
TRBV10-1	TRBJ1-5	.	.	CASSESGVNQPQHF	TGCGCCAGCAGTGAGTCTGGGGTCAATCAGCCCCAGCATTTT
TRBV27	TRBJ2-2	few	.	CASSLSPGGPAGELFF	TGTGCCAGCAGTTTATCCCCCGGGGGGCCCGCCGGGGAGCTGTTTTTT
TRBV29-1	TRBJ1-2	.	.	CSVSQTEKNYGYTF	TGCAGCGTTTCCCAGACAGAAAAGAACTATGGCTACACCTTC
TRBV21-1	TRBJ1-3	once	.	CASSTRDGSGNTIYF	TGTGCCAGCAGCACGCGGGACGGCTCTGGAAACACCATATATTTT
TRBV4-3	TRBJ1-4	.	TRBD1	CASSQEAPSNRGDNEKLFF	TGCGCCAGCAGCCAAGAAGCCCCTAGCAACAGGGGGGATAATGAAAAACTGTTTTTT
TRBV9	TRBJ2-3	.	TRBD1	CASGMTGSGTDTQYF	TGTGCCAGCGGGATGACAGGGTCGGGCACAGATACGCAGTATTTT
TRBV5-1	TRBJ1-6	medium-sized	.	CASSSGTGHNSPLHF	TGCGCCAGCAGTTCCGGGACTGGGCATAATTCACCCCTCCACTTT
TRBV5-1	TRBJ2-1	few	TRBD1	CASRDLDRAYLTHNEQFF	TGCGCCAGCAGGGACCTGGACAGGGCCTATCTCACTCACAATGAGCAGTTCTTC
TRBV4-3	TRBJ2-7	once	.	CASSQGLGVWGKTYEQYF	TGCGCCAGCAGCCAAGGGCTCGGGGTTTGGGGGAAGACCTACGAGCAGTACTTC
TRBV7-9	TRBJ1-6	.	TRBD1	CASSLDGTGSRTPLHF	TGTGCCAGCAGCTTAGACGGGACAGGGTCCCGGACACCCCTCCACTTT
TRBV27	TRBJ1-1	.	.	CASSLLGGGTEAFF	TGTGCCAGCAGTTTATTGGGGGGGGGAACTGAAGCTTTCTTT
TRBV7-2	TRBJ2-3	.	TRBD2	CASSSQAGGGTDTQYF	TGTGCCAGCAGCTCCCAAGCGGGGGGCGGCACAGATACGCAGTATTTT
TRBV7-9	TRBJ2-7	.	.	CASSFGPYEQYF	TGTGCCAGCAGCTTTGGCCCCTACGAGCAGTACTTC
TRBV11-3	TRBJ1-6	.	.	CASGQGKKWSSYNSPLHF	TGTGCCAGCGGGCAGGGTAAGAAATGGAGCTCCTATAATTCACCCCTCCACTTT
TRBV4-2	TRBJ2-1	.	TRBD2	CASSPEGTSGSGNEQFF	TGTGCCAGCAGCCCCGAGGGGACTAGCGGGAGTGGCAATGAGCAGTTCTTC
TRBV19	TRBJ2-7	.	.	CASSIGPSYEQYF	TGTGCCAGTAGTATAGGGCCCTCATACGAGCAGTACTTC
TRBV7-2	TRBJ1-6	.	.	CASSLSQGPNSPLHF	TGTGCCAGCAGCTTAAGCCAGGGGCCTAATTCACCCCTCCACTTT
TRBV5-1	TRBJ2-1	.	.	CASSLVGTHSYNEQFF	TGCGCCAGCAGCTTGGTTGGTACCCACTCCTACAATGAGCAGTTCTTC
TRBV19	TRBJ2-7	.	.	CASSPLKEGRPSFSYEQYF	TGTGCCAGTAGTCCCCTGAAGGAAGGGCGGCCATCCTTTTCCTACGAGCAGTACTTC